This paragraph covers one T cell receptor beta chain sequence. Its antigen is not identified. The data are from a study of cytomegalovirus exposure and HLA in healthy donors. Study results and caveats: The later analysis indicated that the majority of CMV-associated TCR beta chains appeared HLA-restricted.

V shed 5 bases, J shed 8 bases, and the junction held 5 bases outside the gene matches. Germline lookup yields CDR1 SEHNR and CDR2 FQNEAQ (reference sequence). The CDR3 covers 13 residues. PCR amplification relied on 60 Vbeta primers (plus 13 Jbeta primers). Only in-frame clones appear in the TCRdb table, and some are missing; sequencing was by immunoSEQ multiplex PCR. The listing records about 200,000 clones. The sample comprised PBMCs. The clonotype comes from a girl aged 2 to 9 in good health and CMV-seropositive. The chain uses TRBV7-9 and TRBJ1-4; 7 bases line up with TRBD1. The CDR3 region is CASSRGQGEKLFF. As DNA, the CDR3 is TGTGCCAGCAGCAGGGGGCAAGGGGAAAAACTGTTTTTT.